The rows below give T cell receptor beta chains drawn from one sample of a study of blood T cell repertoires in COVID-19. Produced via immunoSEQ multiplex PCR; TCRdb's table is partial and in-frame only. The data hold fewer than 250,000 clones, with roughly 80% observed a single time. Sequenced sample: peripheral blood. The receptors derive from a woman in her sixties or seventies with acute or convalescent COVID-19. The CDR3 runs from the conserved cysteine through the conserved F or W. The D gene is left open where the match is weak. Expanded clones are given a class, and other clones once, few, many or no size at all.

V,D,size,J,CDR3,DNA
TRBV10-3,.,.,TRBJ1-2,CALRSDSAVGYGYTF,TGTGCCCTACGATCCGACAGCGCCGTTGGCTATGGCTACACCTTC
TRBV21-1,.,once,TRBJ1-2,CASRPSKGEAQGSGYTF,TGTGCCAGCAGACCAAGCAAAGGGGAGGCTCAGGGATCTGGCTACACCTTC
TRBV4-3,TRBD2,few,TRBJ2-3,CASSQSGGVQYF,TGCGCCAGCAGCCAAAGTGGGGGGGTGCAGTATTTT
TRBV7-9,.,few,TRBJ2-4,CASSPRMTGEGNIQYF,TGTGCCAGCAGCCCCCGAATGACAGGGGAGGGGAACATTCAGTACTTC
TRBV19,.,few,TRBJ1-1,CASSPRRQVGHTEAFF,TGTGCCAGTAGTCCACGCCGACAGGTCGGGCACACTGAAGCTTTCTTT
TRBV5-1,.,.,TRBJ2-7,CASSLGTEDFYEQYF,TGCGCCAGCAGCTTGGGGACAGAGGACTTCTACGAGCAGTACTTC
TRBV11-2,TRBD2,.,TRBJ2-3,CASSLDLAGVGTDTQYF,TGTGCCAGCAGCTTAGATCTAGCGGGGGTGGGCACAGATACGCAGTATTTT
TRBV28,TRBD1,.,TRBJ2-7,CASSFPPGTGDYEQYF,TGTGCCAGCAGTTTCCCGCCCGGGACAGGAGACTACGAGCAGTACTTC
TRBV5-6,TRBD1,.,TRBJ1-1,CASSLVGQGVDGNTEAFF,TGTGCCAGCAGCTTGGTCGGACAGGGGGTTGATGGGAACACTGAAGCTTTCTTT
TRBV7-2,.,.,TRBJ1-1,CASGPGSNTEAFF,TGTGCCAGCGGACCAGGGTCGAACACTGAAGCTTTCTTT
TRBV5-1,TRBD1,.,TRBJ1-3,CASSFDRVNTIYF,TGCGCCAGCAGCTTTGACAGGGTAAACACCATATATTTT
TRBV7-9,TRBD2,.,TRBJ2-2,CASSFSGGSNTGELFF,TGTGCCAGCAGCTTTAGCGGGGGGTCGAACACCGGGGAGCTGTTTTTT
TRBV7-2,.,.,TRBJ2-3,CASSPDTSTDTQYF,TGTGCCAGCAGCCCGGACACCAGCACAGATACGCAGTATTTT
TRBV9,TRBD1,once,TRBJ1-2,CASSVATGTGINYGYTF,TGTGCCAGCAGCGTAGCTACGGGGACAGGGATTAACTATGGCTACACCTTC
TRBV2,.,.,TRBJ1-5,CASSVDSRQPQHF,TGTGCCAGCAGTGTGGACAGTAGGCAGCCCCAGCATTTT
TRBV7-9,.,.,TRBJ1-1,CASSPGSEAFF,TGTGCCAGCAGCCCAGGTTCTGAAGCTTTCTTT
TRBV11-2,.,.,TRBJ1-3,CASSLGLRSGNTIYF,TGTGCCAGCAGCTTGGGACTGCGCTCTGGAAACACCATATATTTT
TRBV27,TRBD1,.,TRBJ2-7,CASGAGGIYEQYF,TGTGCCAGCGGGGCAGGGGGCATATACGAGCAGTACTTC
TRBV11-3,TRBD1,.,TRBJ2-2,CASSLNPGQGSGELFF,TGTGCCAGCAGCTTAAACCCGGGACAGGGGAGCGGGGAGCTGTTTTTT
TRBV5-6,.,.,TRBJ2-5,CASSSGTWKETQYF,TGTGCCAGCAGCTCCGGGACATGGAAAGAGACCCAGTACTTC
TRBV11-2,.,few,TRBJ2-2,CASSFRHTTGELFF,TGTGCCAGCAGCTTCCGACATACTACCGGGGAGCTGTTTTTT
TRBV3-1/TRBV3-2,.,.,TRBJ1-6,CASRPPGLGPNSPLHF,TGTGCCAGCAGACCTCCGGGACTTGGTCCCAATTCACCCCTCCACTTT
TRBV5-8,.,few,TRBJ1-6,CASTPARSSPLHF,TGTGCCAGCACCCCTGCGAGGTCTTCACCCCTCCACTTT
TRBV5-4,TRBD1,.,TRBJ2-2,CASSLVQGATGELFF,TGTGCCAGCAGCTTGGTGCAGGGGGCGACCGGGGAGCTGTTTTTT
TRBV7-2,TRBD2,.,TRBJ2-7,CASSLGTSGVYEQYF,TGTGCCAGCAGCTTAGGGACTAGCGGGGTTTACGAGCAGTACTTC
TRBV7-2,.,once,TRBJ1-2,CASSYPLTGSNYGYTF,TGTGCCAGCAGCTACCCCCTTACAGGGTCAAACTATGGCTACACCTTC
TRBV11-1,.,.,TRBJ1-1,CASSYAGKGTEAFF,TGTGCCAGCAGCTACGCAGGGAAGGGGACTGAAGCTTTCTTT
TRBV19,TRBD1,.,TRBJ1-5,CASSIETGRNGEPQHF,TGTGCCAGTAGTATAGAGACAGGGCGAAATGGGGAGCCCCAGCATTTT
TRBV18,TRBD1,.,TRBJ1-4,CASSPRDRGTTNEKLFF,TGTGCCAGCTCACCGAGGGACAGGGGAACAACTAATGAAAAACTGTTTTTT
TRBV6-5,.,.,TRBJ2-1,CASSYPGRGNNEQFF,TGTGCCAGCAGTTACCCCGGCAGGGGAAACAATGAGCAGTTCTTC
TRBV6-5,.,.,TRBJ1-2,CASSSGWVTYGYTF,TGTGCCAGCAGTTCGGGTTGGGTTACCTATGGCTACACCTTC
TRBV18,TRBD1,.,TRBJ2-1,CASSRNTGTGLPPQFF,TGTGCCAGCTCACGCAACACCGGGACAGGCCTTCCTCCCCAGTTCTTC
TRBV6-1,.,.,TRBJ2-7,CASSEDTSYEQYF,TGTGCCAGCAGTGAGGACACCTCCTACGAGCAGTACTTC
TRBV10-3,.,.,TRBJ2-1,CAVGPQGSGNEQFF,TGTGCCGTCGGGCCGCAGGGTTCGGGCAATGAGCAGTTCTTC
TRBV19,.,.,TRBJ1-5,CASSIPGNNQPQHF,TGTGCCAGTAGTATTCCGGGGAACAATCAGCCCCAGCATTTT
TRBV27,.,.,TRBJ1-2,CASSLSPGANYGYTF,TGTGCCAGCAGTTTATCTCCAGGGGCGAACTATGGCTACACCTTC
TRBV4-3,TRBD2,once,TRBJ2-1,CASSRILAGTYNEQFF,TGCGCCAGCAGCCGGATCCTAGCGGGGACCTACAATGAGCAGTTCTTC
TRBV6-5,TRBD1,.,TRBJ1-2,CASTRERTGSYGYTF,TGTGCCAGCACCAGGGAACGGACAGGGAGCTATGGCTACACCTTC
TRBV19,.,.,TRBJ2-3,CASSSGGGDTQYF,TGTGCCAGTAGTAGTGGGGGCGGTGATACGCAGTATTTT
TRBV10-3,.,.,TRBJ1-6,CAISEGQNSPLHF,TGTGCCATCAGTGAGGGCCAAAATTCACCCCTCCACTTT
TRBV12-5,.,.,TRBJ1-1,CASGFHMNTEAFF,TGTGCTAGTGGTTTCCACATGAACACTGAAGCTTTCTTT
TRBV7-2,.,.,TRBJ1-2,CASSFGTANYGYTF,TGTGCCAGCAGCTTCGGGACTGCGAACTATGGCTACACCTTC
TRBV19,TRBD2,.,TRBJ2-7,CASSSGGGGRGEQYF,TGTGCCAGTAGTTCCGGCGGCGGGGGACGGGGCGAGCAGTACTTC
TRBV27,TRBD2,.,TRBJ2-1,CASSLSTSGIGEQFF,TGTGCCAGCAGTTTATCGACTAGCGGGATAGGTGAGCAGTTCTTC
TRBV19,TRBD1,.,TRBJ1-6,CASAKGTGGPSPLHF,TGTGCCAGTGCGAAGGGAACAGGGGGCCCTTCACCCCTCCACTTT
TRBV11-2,.,.,TRBJ1-3,CASSLVWPGNTIYF,TGTGCCAGCAGCTTGGTATGGCCTGGAAACACCATATATTTT
TRBV28,.,.,TRBJ1-6,CASSLPLGGRLNNSPLHF,TGTGCCAGCAGTTTACCCCTGGGGGGGCGTCTAAACAATTCACCCCTCCACTTT
TRBV24-1,TRBD1,.,TRBJ1-2,CATSAALGTGGPGGGYTF,TGTGCCACCAGTGCCGCCCTCGGGACAGGGGGGCCGGGTGGTGGCTACACCTTC
TRBV18,.,.,TRBJ2-3,CASSPLDRITDTQYF,TGTGCCAGCTCACCACTGGACAGAATCACAGATACGCAGTATTTT
TRBV4-1,.,once,TRBJ1-1,CASSQDGATEAFF,TGCGCCAGCAGCCAAGATGGGGCAACTGAAGCTTTCTTT
TRBV28,TRBD1,.,TRBJ1-1,CASSPPGTGNTEAFF,TGTGCCAGCAGCCCCCCCGGGACAGGGAACACTGAAGCTTTCTTT
TRBV6-5,TRBD1,.,TRBJ2-1,CASIHRDRGWNEQFF,TGTGCCAGCATACACCGGGACAGGGGGTGGAATGAGCAGTTCTTC
TRBV4-2,TRBD1,.,TRBJ2-3,CASSPGTGGLEDTQYF,TGTGCCAGCAGCCCAGGGACAGGGGGCCTGGAAGATACGCAGTATTTT
TRBV19,.,.,TRBJ2-7,CASSVRAVTYEQYF,TGTGCCAGTAGCGTGCGAGCTGTCACCTACGAGCAGTACTTC
TRBV6-5,.,.,TRBJ1-6,CASSYRSSYNSPLHF,TGTGCCAGCAGTTACAGGAGCTCCTATAATTCACCCCTCCACTTT
TRBV6-5,.,few,TRBJ1-1,CASSYGYRRMNTEAFF,TGTGCCAGCAGTTACGGATACAGGAGAATGAACACTGAAGCTTTCTTT
TRBV5-6,TRBD1,.,TRBJ1-1,CASTTGGVEAFF,TGTGCCAGTACTACAGGGGGCGTTGAAGCTTTCTTT